These T cell receptor beta chains were read from a single sample in a study of T cell responses to AZD1222 COVID-19 vaccine. Sequencing was performed with immunoSEQ multiplex PCR; in TCRdb, only in-frame clones are kept and a portion is missing. The repertoire has over 85,000 clones, just under 95% of them found once; the top ten carry almost 2.5%. The source was peripheral blood, collected 28 days after the second AZD1222 dose. Receptor source: an adult who received the AZD1222 COVID-19 vaccine. Both conserved end residues are part of each CDR3. A D gene is named only where the DNA matches it firmly. The size of a clone is reported for some rows only, either as once, few or many, or as a class for expanded clones.

d_gene: -; v_gene: TRBV25-1; j_gene: TRBJ2-3; abundance: -; CDR3aa: CASSWADTQYF; CDR3nt: TGTGCCAGCAGTTGGGCAGATACGCAGTATTTT
d_gene: -; v_gene: TRBV7-2; j_gene: TRBJ2-2; abundance: -; CDR3aa: CASSWNTGELFF; CDR3nt: TGTGCCAGCAGCTGGAACACCGGGGAGCTGTTTTTT
d_gene: -; v_gene: TRBV5-4; j_gene: TRBJ2-3; abundance: once; CDR3aa: CASSRDRYTQYF; CDR3nt: TGTGCCAGCAGCCGCGACAGGTATACGCAGTATTTT
d_gene: -; v_gene: TRBV4-1; j_gene: TRBJ1-5; abundance: -; CDR3aa: CASSQGEGEAQHF; CDR3nt: TGCGCCAGCAGCCAAGGTGAGGGGGAGGCCCAGCATTTT
d_gene: TRBD1; v_gene: TRBV7-2; j_gene: TRBJ2-5; abundance: -; CDR3aa: CASSSTGLGETQYF; CDR3nt: TGTGCCAGCAGCTCGACAGGGTTGGGGGAGACCCAGTACTTC
d_gene: -; v_gene: TRBV19; j_gene: TRBJ1-5; abundance: -; CDR3aa: CASSISVKQPQHF; CDR3nt: TGTGCCAGTAGTATTTCAGTCAAGCAGCCCCAGCATTTT
d_gene: -; v_gene: TRBV12-3/TRBV12-4; j_gene: TRBJ2-7; abundance: few; CDR3aa: CASKGGSGEQYF; CDR3nt: TGTGCCAGCAAGGGTGGGTCGGGCGAGCAGTACTTC
d_gene: TRBD1; v_gene: TRBV10-3; j_gene: TRBJ2-1; abundance: -; CDR3aa: CAISPGGSEQFF; CDR3nt: TGTGCCATCAGTCCAGGGGGATCTGAGCAGTTCTTC
d_gene: -; v_gene: TRBV19; j_gene: TRBJ1-5; abundance: -; CDR3aa: CASRNSLGSPQHF; CDR3nt: TGTGCCAGTAGGAACAGCCTAGGTTCGCCCCAGCATTTT
d_gene: TRBD1; v_gene: TRBV28; j_gene: TRBJ1-6; abundance: -; CDR3aa: CASSLAGQVLSPLHF; CDR3nt: TGTGCCAGCAGTTTAGCCGGACAGGTCCTATCACCCCTCCACTTT
d_gene: -; v_gene: TRBV5-1; j_gene: TRBJ2-5; abundance: -; CDR3aa: CASRPGDETQYF; CDR3nt: TGCGCCAGCAGACCCGGGGATGAGACCCAGTACTTC
d_gene: -; v_gene: TRBV19; j_gene: TRBJ1-5; abundance: -; CDR3aa: CASRGLGQPQHF; CDR3nt: TGTGCCAGTAGGGGGCTTGGCCAGCCCCAGCATTTT
d_gene: -; v_gene: TRBV2; j_gene: TRBJ2-7; abundance: -; CDR3aa: CASSEEVSYEQYF; CDR3nt: TGTGCCAGCAGTGAGGAGGTGTCCTACGAGCAGTACTTC
d_gene: -; v_gene: TRBV11-2; j_gene: TRBJ2-7; abundance: -; CDR3aa: CASSLDRFVPIYEQYF; CDR3nt: TGTGCCAGCAGCTTAGATCGGTTCGTCCCCATCTACGAGCAGTACTTC
d_gene: -; v_gene: TRBV29-1; j_gene: TRBJ2-3; abundance: -; CDR3aa: CSATRALDATDTQYF; CDR3nt: TGCAGCGCCACCCGGGCGCTAGACGCCACAGATACGCAGTATTTT
d_gene: TRBD1; v_gene: TRBV10-3; j_gene: TRBJ1-1; abundance: -; CDR3aa: CAISRTGNTEAFF; CDR3nt: TGTGCCATCAGTAGGACAGGGAACACTGAAGCTTTCTTT
d_gene: TRBD1; v_gene: TRBV5-1; j_gene: TRBJ1-4; abundance: -; CDR3aa: CASSSTGATNEKLFF; CDR3nt: TGCGCCAGCAGCTCCACAGGGGCAACTAATGAAAAACTGTTTTTT